The present entry profiles one T cell receptor (beta chain) with its context. This sample was taken from a study of cytomegalovirus exposure and HLA in healthy donors. Between the trimmed V and J ends, which lost 3 bases and 1 base, there was a span of 18 bases. Germline V gene lookup returns CDR1 MNHNS and CDR2 SASEGT. The CDR3 is 17 residues long. Sequenced by immunoSEQ multiplex PCR; TCRdb stores in-frame clones only, minus some. This repertoire shows 350,000 or so clones, 86% found once; its top ten account for around 0.84%. The material sequenced was PBMCs. This receptor was taken from a woman aged 18 to 35 in good health and CMV-seronegative. The chain has TRBV6-1 and TRBJ1-1; weak D call: TRBD1 (6 bases). CDR3 sequence reads: CASSDRTDEWRNTEAFF. The CDR3 DNA follows: TGTGCCAGCAGTGACCGGACAGACGAATGGCGGAACACTGAAGCTTTCTTT.